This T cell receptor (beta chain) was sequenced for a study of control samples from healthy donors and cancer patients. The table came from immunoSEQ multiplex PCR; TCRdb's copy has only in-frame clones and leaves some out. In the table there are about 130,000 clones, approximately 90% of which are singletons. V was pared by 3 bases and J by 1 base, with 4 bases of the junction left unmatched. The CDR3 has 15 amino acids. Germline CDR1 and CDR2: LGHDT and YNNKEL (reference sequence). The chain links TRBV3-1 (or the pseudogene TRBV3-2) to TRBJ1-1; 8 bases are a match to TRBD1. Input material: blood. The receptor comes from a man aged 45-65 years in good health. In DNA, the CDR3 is TGTGCCAGCAGCCAGGGGGGACAGGAGAACACTGAAGCTTTCTTT. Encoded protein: CASSQGGQENTEAFF.